This section outlines one TCR beta chain sequence together with its context. Its antigen is as yet unknown. This CDR3 is 13 amino acids long. CDR1 and CDR2 from the germline V gene are KGHSH and LQKENI. V was trimmed by 4 bases and J by 0 bases, leaving 7 bases between them. Profiling relied on immunoSEQ multiplex PCR, and the TCRdb table lists in-frame clones only, not all of them. The sample comprises 250,000 to 300,000 clones, almost 95% of which are singletons, and approximately 0.52% rests with the top ten. This sample is part of a study of T cell responses to AZD1222 COVID-19 vaccine. Study-wide findings and caveats: Most donors were white British, females outnumbered males, and clonal diversity was possibly underestimated.

The TCR comes from an adult who received the AZD1222 COVID-19 vaccine. The sample was peripheral blood, taken 28 days after the second AZD1222 dose. This rearrangement joins TRBV18 to TRBJ2-7, with no clear D. CDR3 DNA: TGTGCCAGCTCACTGGCCACCTCCTACGAGCAGTACTTC. Its protein is CASSLATSYEQYF.